The 5 T cell receptor beta chains below all came from one sample that was sequenced in a study of blood T cell repertoires in COVID-19. Data came from immunoSEQ multiplex PCR; TCRdb stores just in-frame clones and leaves some out. The table includes 150,000 or so clones, 84% detected once. Sequences were obtained from peripheral blood. The receptors originated from a woman aged 45-59 years in a cohort sampled during active or convalescent COVID-19.

In this sample, this clone turned up once. The chain couples TRBV6-5 to TRBJ2-5; tentative D call: TRBD2 (6 bases). This CDR3 contains 15 residues. V dropped 6 bases and J dropped 1 base, with 15 bases sitting between them. Germline values: CDR1 MNHEY, CDR2 SVGAGI. For the CDR3, the DNA is TGTGCCAGCAGCAACCCCGCCGGGGGCCAAGAGACCCAGTACTTC. Amino acid sequence: CASSNPAGGQETQYF.

This chain uses TRBV7-6 with TRBJ2-3, with D hard to call. CDR1 and CDR2 (germline): SGHVS, FNYEAQ. The CDR3 length is 14 residues. The V and J ends lost 5 bases and 6 bases respectively, with 15 bases between them. CDR3 residues: CASSPIRFGDTQYF. CDR3 coding DNA: TGTGCCAGCAGCCCCATCCGTTTCGGGGATACGCAGTATTTT.

The rearrangement uses TRBV5-4 and TRBJ1-2, with unresolved D. This CDR3 contains 12 residues. The V gene's germline CDR1 is SGHNT and CDR2 YYREEE (reference sequence). Deletions cut 7 bases from V and 1 base from J, with 8 bases between. The CDR3 reads CASRQDNYGYTF. The CDR3 DNA follows: TGTGCCAGCCGCCAGGATAACTATGGCTACACCTTC.

The gene calls are TRBV5-4 and TRBJ1-3, with 7 positions matching TRBD1. Germline V gives CDR1 SGHNT, CDR2 YYREEE (reference sequence). This CDR3 spans 14 amino acids. The V and J ends lost 4 bases and 2 bases, in that order; junction bases with no gene match: 3. The CDR3 spells CASSLTGAGNTIYF. Written as DNA, the CDR3 is TGTGCCAGCAGCCTAACAGGGGCTGGAAACACCATATATTTT.

The rearrangement links TRBV7-8 to TRBJ2-2, with 10 nucleotides matching TRBD2. With 5 bases clipped from V and 4 bases from J, the junction kept 10 bases outside the gene matches. The CDR3 is made up of 17 amino acids. The germline gives CDR1 SGHVS, CDR2 FQNEAQ. This chain's CDR3 is CASSGPLAGEITGELFF. In DNA, the CDR3 is TGTGCCAGCAGCGGCCCGCTAGCGGGGGAGATCACCGGGGAGCTGTTTTTT.